These T cell receptor beta chains were read from a single sample in a study of blood T cells in healthy people across ages. MiXCR was run by TCRdb on the 5' RACE reads, yielding one entry per CDR3 protein. The sample shows around 1,000,000 distinct CDR3 sequences, approximately 25% of them seen only once. This sample also belongs to another study, concerning T cells of mothers and their children.

The specimen sequenced was blood. The source of these receptors is a girl aged 2-9 years in good health. CDR3s include the opening cysteine and the closing phenylalanine or tryptophan. The D gene is left open where the match is weak. The listing skips clone size in some rows; elsewhere it reads once, few, many or a size class.

CDR3aa	CDR3nt	abundance	d_gene	j_gene	v_gene
CASSATGTGILYF	TGTGCCAGCAGCGCGACCGGGACAGGGATACTGTACTTC	few	TRBD1	TRBJ2-7	TRBV14
CSARTGEQETQYF	TGCAGTGCAAGGACCGGAGAGCAAGAGACCCAGTACTTC	NA	NA	TRBJ2-5	TRBV20-1
CASSHGDPRTGELFF	TGCGCCAGCAGCCACGGGGATCCTAGAACCGGGGAGCTGTTTTTT	NA	NA	TRBJ2-2	TRBV4-1
CASSQRDMETQYF	TGTGCCAGCAGCCAACGGGACATGGAGACCCAGTACTTC	NA	NA	TRBJ2-5	TRBV3-1
CASTLTGPSSYEQYF	TGTGCCAGCACCCTGACAGGACCTAGCTCCTACGAGCAGTACTTC	few	NA	TRBJ2-7	TRBV6-2/TRBV6-3
CACSTRGETQYF	TGTGCCTGTAGTACCCGCGGGGAGACCCAGTACTTC	few	NA	TRBJ2-5	TRBV19
CASRLADYYEQYF	TGTGCCAGCAGACTAGCGGATTACTACGAGCAGTACTTC	NA	TRBD2	TRBJ2-7	TRBV6-5
CASSEGTGGDETQYF	TGTGCCAGCAGTGAAGGGACAGGGGGCGATGAGACCCAGTACTTC	few	TRBD1	TRBJ2-5	TRBV6-1
CASSVYSSYNEQFF	TGTGCCAGCAGCGTCTATAGCTCCTACAATGAGCAGTTCTTC	NA	NA	TRBJ2-1	TRBV9
CSARVYQPQHF	TGCAGTGCTAGAGTTTATCAGCCCCAGCATTTT	NA	NA	TRBJ1-5	TRBV20-1
CASSFPSNIQYF	TGTGCCAGCAGTTTTCCGTCAAACATTCAGTACTTC	NA	NA	TRBJ2-4	TRBV6-2/TRBV6-3
CASSLLQGEGSYNEQFF	TGTGCCAGCAGCTTACTTCAGGGGGAGGGATCCTACAATGAGCAGTTCTTC	few	NA	TRBJ2-1	TRBV3-1
CATSDGTAYEQYF	TGTGCCACCAGTGATGGGACAGCCTACGAGCAGTACTTC	NA	TRBD1	TRBJ2-7	TRBV24-1
CASSVVGDSYEQYF	TGTGCCAGCAGCGTAGTAGGTGACTCCTACGAGCAGTACTTC	many	NA	TRBJ2-7	TRBV9
CSARDGGPRETQYF	TGCAGTGCTAGAGATGGGGGGCCCCGAGAAACGCAGTACTTC	few	NA	TRBJ2-7	TRBV20-1